The rows below give T cell receptor beta chains drawn from one sample of a study of blood T cell repertoires in COVID-19. Libraries were prepared by immunoSEQ multiplex PCR; TCRdb keeps only in-frame clonotypes and omits some of them. The table lists about 320,000 clones, 85% to 90% of them singletons, with roughly 11% in the top ten. Sequences were obtained from peripheral blood. All receptors derive from a woman in her twenties or thirties with COVID-19, enrolled during active disease. CDR3s include the opening cysteine and the closing phenylalanine or tryptophan. D genes are given only for firm matches. For some rows the clone size is stated as once, few or many, or as a class when expanded; others skip it.

TRBV3-1/TRBV3-2	-	-	TRBJ1-2	CASSPREDYGYTF	TGTGCCAGCAGCCCCAGGGAGGACTATGGCTACACCTTC
TRBV6-5	-	-	TRBJ1-1	CASSYTRGMNTEAFF	TGTGCCAGCAGTTACACCAGGGGCATGAACACTGAAGCTTTCTTT
TRBV3-1/TRBV3-2	-	-	TRBJ1-2	CASSQQGSGYTF	TGTGCCAGCAGCCAACAGGGGTCTGGCTACACCTTC
TRBV19	-	-	TRBJ1-6	CASRMDSSYNSPLHF	TGTGCCAGTAGGATGGACAGCTCCTATAATTCACCCCTCCACTTT
TRBV10-3	-	-	TRBJ1-3	CAISGGSGNTIYF	TGTGCCATCAGTGGAGGTTCCGGAAACACCATATATTTT
TRBV27	-	-	TRBJ2-3	CASSLPDNHTDTQYF	TGTGCCAGCAGTTTGCCCGACAACCACACAGATACGCAGTATTTT
TRBV27	-	-	TRBJ1-2	CASSLIRQGKANYGYTF	TGTGCCAGCAGTTTAATAAGGCAGGGTAAAGCTAACTATGGCTACACCTTC
TRBV7-2	-	TRBD1	TRBJ2-7	CASSLYRTGTNEQYF	TGTGCCAGCAGCTTATACAGGACAGGGACGAACGAGCAGTACTTC
TRBV11-2	-	TRBD1	TRBJ1-2	CASSIAGGFGGYTF	TGTGCCAGCAGTATAGCAGGGGGCTTTGGTGGCTACACCTTC
TRBV2	-	-	TRBJ2-6	CASRAGTSGANVLTF	TGTGCCAGCAGGGCAGGTACCTCTGGGGCCAACGTCCTGACTTTC
TRBV7-9	-	-	TRBJ1-2	CASSSYIRAGYTF	TGTGCCAGCAGCTCCTATATCAGGGCCGGCTACACCTTC
TRBV5-4	-	-	TRBJ1-2	CASSWGTGF	TGTGCCAGCAGCTGGGGGACTGGCTTC
TRBV5-1	-	-	TRBJ2-2	CASYVGGGDTGELFF	TGCGCCAGCTACGTGGGCGGAGGTGACACCGGGGAGCTGTTTTTT
TRBV24-1	-	TRBD1	TRBJ2-1	CATSDLAGGVNNEQFF	TGTGCCACCAGTGATTTGGCAGGGGGCGTTAACAATGAGCAGTTCTTC
TRBV29-1	-	TRBD1	TRBJ1-4	CSVVQGTGKLFF	TGCAGCGTTGTTCAGGGGACAGGAAAACTGTTTTTT
TRBV6-5	-	TRBD1	TRBJ1-2	CATQGQGAGYTF	TGTGCCACCCAGGGACAGGGAGCTGGCTACACCTTC
TRBV5-1	-	TRBD1	TRBJ1-1	CASSFFWDSSSKGTEAFF	TGCGCCAGCAGCTTCTTTTGGGACAGCTCTTCCAAGGGCACTGAAGCTTTCTTT
TRBV2	-	TRBD2	TRBJ2-1	CASRAGVAGDYNEQFF	TGTGCCAGCAGAGCCGGCGTAGCGGGGGATTACAATGAGCAGTTCTTC
TRBV5-5	-	-	TRBJ1-1	CASSWGPGAGTEAFF	TGTGCCAGCAGCTGGGGGCCTGGGGCTGGCACTGAAGCTTTCTTT
TRBV28	-	TRBD1	TRBJ2-7	CASSLYKAGGNEQYF	TGTGCCAGCAGTTTATACAAAGCAGGGGGCAACGAGCAGTACTTC
TRBV7-9	-	-	TRBJ2-7	CASSGGGLSSYEQYF	TGTGCCAGCAGCGGAGGGGGCCTGAGCTCCTACGAGCAGTACTTC
TRBV27	-	-	TRBJ2-3	CASSLGYGHTDTQYF	TGTGCCAGCAGTTTAGGCTATGGGCACACAGATACGCAGTATTTT
TRBV11-2	few	-	TRBJ1-1	CASMGGGNTEAFF	TGTGCCAGCATGGGGGGAGGGAACACTGAAGCTTTCTTT